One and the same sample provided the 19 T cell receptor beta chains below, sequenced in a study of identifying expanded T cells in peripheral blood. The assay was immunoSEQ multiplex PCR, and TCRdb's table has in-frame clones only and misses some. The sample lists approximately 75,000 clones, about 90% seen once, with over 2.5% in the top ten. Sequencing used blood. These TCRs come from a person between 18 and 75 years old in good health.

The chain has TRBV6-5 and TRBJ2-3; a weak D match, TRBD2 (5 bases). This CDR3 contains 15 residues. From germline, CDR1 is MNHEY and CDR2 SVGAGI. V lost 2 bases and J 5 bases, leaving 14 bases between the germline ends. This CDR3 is CASSYPGSLGDTQYF. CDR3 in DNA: TGTGCCAGCAGTTACCCGGGATCCCTGGGAGATACGCAGTATTTT.

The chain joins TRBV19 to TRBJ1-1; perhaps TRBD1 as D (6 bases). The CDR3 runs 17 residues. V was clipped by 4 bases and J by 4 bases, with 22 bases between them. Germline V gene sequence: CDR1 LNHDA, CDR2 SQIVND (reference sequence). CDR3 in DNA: TGTGCCAGTAGTACCCGACAAAACAGGGCGGGAGGCACTGAAGCTTTCTTT. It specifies CASSTRQNRAGGTEAFF. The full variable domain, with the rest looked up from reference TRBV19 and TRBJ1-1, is DGGITQSPKYLFRKEGQNVTLSCEQNLNHDAMYWYRQDPGQGLRLIYYSQIVNDFQKGDIAEGYSVSREKKESFPLTVTSAQKNPTAFYLCASSTRQNRAGGTEAFFGQGTRLTVV.

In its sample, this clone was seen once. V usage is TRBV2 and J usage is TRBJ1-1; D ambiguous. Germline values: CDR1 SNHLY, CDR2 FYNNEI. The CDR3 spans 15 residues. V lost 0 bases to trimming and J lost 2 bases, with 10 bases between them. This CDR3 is CASSEAWISNTEAFF. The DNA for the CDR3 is TGTGCCAGCAGTGAAGCGTGGATCTCCAACACTGAAGCTTTCTTT.

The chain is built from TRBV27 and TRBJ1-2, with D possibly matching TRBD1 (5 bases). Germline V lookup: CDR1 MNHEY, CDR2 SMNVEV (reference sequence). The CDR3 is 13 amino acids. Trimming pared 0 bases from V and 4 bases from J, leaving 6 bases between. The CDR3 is CASSLSGGYGYTF. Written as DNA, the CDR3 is TGTGCCAGCAGTTTATCGGGGGGCTATGGCTACACCTTC.

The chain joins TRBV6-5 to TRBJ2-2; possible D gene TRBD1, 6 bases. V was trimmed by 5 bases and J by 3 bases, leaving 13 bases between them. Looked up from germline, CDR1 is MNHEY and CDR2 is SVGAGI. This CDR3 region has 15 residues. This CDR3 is CASSPRQVYTGELFF. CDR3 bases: TGTGCCAGCAGTCCACGACAGGTTTACACCGGGGAGCTGTTTTTT.

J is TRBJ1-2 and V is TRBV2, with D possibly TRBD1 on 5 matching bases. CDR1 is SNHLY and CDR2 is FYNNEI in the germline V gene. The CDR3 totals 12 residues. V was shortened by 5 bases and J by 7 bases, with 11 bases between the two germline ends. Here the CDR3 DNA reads TGTGCCAGCAGTAGTCGGGGGGGTGGCTACACCTTC. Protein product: CASSSRGGGYTF.

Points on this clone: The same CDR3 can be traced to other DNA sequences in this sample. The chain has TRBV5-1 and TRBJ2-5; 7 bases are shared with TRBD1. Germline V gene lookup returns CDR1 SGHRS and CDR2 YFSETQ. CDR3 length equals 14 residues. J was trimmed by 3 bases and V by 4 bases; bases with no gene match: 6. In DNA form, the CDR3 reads TGCGCCAGCAGCCTACGGACAGGCAAAGAGACCCAGTACTTC. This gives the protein CASSLRTGKETQYF.

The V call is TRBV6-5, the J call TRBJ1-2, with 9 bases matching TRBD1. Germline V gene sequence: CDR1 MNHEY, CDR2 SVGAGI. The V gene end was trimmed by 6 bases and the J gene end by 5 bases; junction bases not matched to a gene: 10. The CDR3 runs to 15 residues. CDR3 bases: TGTGCCAGCAGCCGGAACTCCGGGACAGGGTATGGCTACACCTTC. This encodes CASSRNSGTGYGYTF.

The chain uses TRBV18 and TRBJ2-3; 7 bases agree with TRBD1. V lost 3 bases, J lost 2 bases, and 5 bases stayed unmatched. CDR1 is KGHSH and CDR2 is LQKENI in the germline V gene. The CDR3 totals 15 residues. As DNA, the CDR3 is TGTGCCAGCTCACCCAGGGACAGATACACAGATACGCAGTATTTT. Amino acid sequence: CASSPRDRYTDTQYF.

The CDR3 DNA reads as TGTGCCAGCAGCCTCCCCCAGGGAGGGACCCAGTACTTC. Translating it yields CASSLPQGGTQYF. The chain combines TRBV2 with TRBJ2-5, with a tentative D call TRBD2 (6 bases). CDR1 and CDR2 from the germline V gene are SNHLY and FYNNEI. V was clipped by 6 bases and J by 7 bases, with 15 bases between them. There are 13 residues in the CDR3.

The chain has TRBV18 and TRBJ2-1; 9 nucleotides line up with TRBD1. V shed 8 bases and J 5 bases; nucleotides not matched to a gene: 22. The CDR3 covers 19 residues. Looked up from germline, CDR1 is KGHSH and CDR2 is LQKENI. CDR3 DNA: TGTGCCAGCATCACCATACGGGACAGGGTTTTCGTGAAGGACAATGAGCAGTTCTTC. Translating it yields CASITIRDRVFVKDNEQFF.

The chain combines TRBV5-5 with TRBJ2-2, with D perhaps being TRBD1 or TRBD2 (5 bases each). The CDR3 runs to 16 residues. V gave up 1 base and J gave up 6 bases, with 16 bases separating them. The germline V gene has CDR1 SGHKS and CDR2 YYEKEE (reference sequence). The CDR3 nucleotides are TGTGCCAGCAGCTTGTGGCCCTTTGGGGACGCCGGGGAGCTGTTTTTT. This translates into CASSLWPFGDAGELFF.

CDR3 residues: CAWRAKGGEEKLFF. Written as DNA, the CDR3 is TGTGCCTGGCGAGCCAAGGGTGGGGAGGAAAAACTGTTTTTT. The J gene is TRBJ1-4, the V gene TRBV30; D is unclear. The germline V gene encodes CDR1 GTSNPN and CDR2 SVGIG (reference sequence). V shed 5 bases and J shed 8 bases, with 18 bases lying between them. The CDR3 is 14 amino acids.

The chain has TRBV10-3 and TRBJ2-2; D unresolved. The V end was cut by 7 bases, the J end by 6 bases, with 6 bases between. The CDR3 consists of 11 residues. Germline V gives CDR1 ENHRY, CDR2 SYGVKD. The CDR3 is CAITRAGELFF. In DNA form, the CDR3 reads TGTGCCATCACGCGTGCCGGGGAGCTGTTTTTT.

CDR3 DNA: TGTGCCAGCAGCCAAGGGGGGCTAGCGGGCAACACAGATACGCAGTATTTT. The encoded protein is CASSQGGLAGNTDTQYF. The rearrangement uses TRBV4-2 and TRBJ2-3; TRBD2 aligns across 8 bases. This CDR3 region has 17 residues. Trimming at V came to 1 base and at J to 2 bases, leaving 8 bases not matched to a gene. Per the germline V gene, CDR1 is LGHNA and CDR2 is YNFKEQ.

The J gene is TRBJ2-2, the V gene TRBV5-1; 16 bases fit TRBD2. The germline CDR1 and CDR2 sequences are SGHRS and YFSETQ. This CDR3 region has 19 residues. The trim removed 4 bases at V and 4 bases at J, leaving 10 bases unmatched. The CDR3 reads CASSAVPGLAGGITGELFF. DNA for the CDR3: TGCGCCAGCAGCGCAGTCCCGGGACTAGCGGGGGGGATCACCGGGGAGCTGTTTTTT.

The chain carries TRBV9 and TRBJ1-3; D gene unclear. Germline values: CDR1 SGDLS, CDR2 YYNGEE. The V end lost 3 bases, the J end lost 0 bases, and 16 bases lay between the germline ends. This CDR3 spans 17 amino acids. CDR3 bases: TGTGCCAGCAGCGCCCCTTCATCGTTTGACTCTGGAAACACCATATATTTT. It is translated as CASSAPSSFDSGNTIYF.

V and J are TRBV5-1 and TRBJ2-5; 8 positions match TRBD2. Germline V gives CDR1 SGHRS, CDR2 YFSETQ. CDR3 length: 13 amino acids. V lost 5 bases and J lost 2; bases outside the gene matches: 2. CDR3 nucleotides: TGCGCCAGCAGACTAGCGGCTCAAGAGACCCAGTACTTC. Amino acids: CASRLAAQETQYF.

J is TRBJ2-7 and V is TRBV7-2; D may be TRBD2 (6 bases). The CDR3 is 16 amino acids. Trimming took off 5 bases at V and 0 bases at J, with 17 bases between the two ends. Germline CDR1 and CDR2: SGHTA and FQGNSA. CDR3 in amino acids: CASSPDGGGVSYEQYF. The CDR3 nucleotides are TGTGCCAGCAGCCCAGACGGGGGAGGTGTCTCCTACGAGCAGTACTTC. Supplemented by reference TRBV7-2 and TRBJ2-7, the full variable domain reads GAGVSQSPSNKVTEKGKDVELRCDPISGHTALYWYRQSLGQGLEFLIYFQGNSAPDKSGLPSDRFSAERTGGSVSTLTIQRTQQEDSAVYLCASSPDGGGVSYEQYFGPGTRLTVT.